This entry lists 31 T cell receptor beta chains sequenced from one sample in a study of blood T cell repertoires in COVID-19. Assay used: immunoSEQ multiplex PCR; TCRdb lists only in-frame clones, some missing. The data hold 180,000 or so clones, with around 85% observed a single time. The sample taken for sequencing was peripheral blood. These receptors all stem from a man aged 45-60 years who had recovered from COVID-19.

The chain carries TRBV3-1 (or the pseudogene TRBV3-2) and TRBJ2-1; D unclear. Germline values: CDR1 LGHDT, CDR2 YNNKEL (reference sequence). This CDR3 has 13 residues. Trimming shortened V by 4 bases and J by 5 bases, and 9 bases separated the two germline ends. The CDR3 sequence is CASSLPPHNEQFF. CDR3 DNA sequence: TGTGCCAGCAGCCTCCCTCCCCACAATGAGCAGTTCTTC.

V is TRBV30 and J is TRBJ2-1; the match to TRBD2 covers 14 bases. Looked up from germline, CDR1 is GTSNPN and CDR2 is SVGIG (reference sequence). The CDR3 contains 15 residues. V gave up 0 bases and J gave up 6 bases; unmatched junction bases: 1. CDR3 in DNA: TGTGCCTGGAGTGTAGGGACTAGCGGGAGCAATGAGCAGTTCTTC. This codes for CAWSVGTSGSNEQFF. The full variable domain, rest sourced from reference TRBV30 and TRBJ2-1, is SQTIHQWPATLVQPVGSPLSLECTVEGTSNPNLYWYRQAAGRGLQLLFYSVGIGQISSEVPQNLSASRPQDRQFILSSKKLLLSDSGFYLCAWSVGTSGSNEQFFGPGTRLTVL.

V and J are TRBV9 and TRBJ2-7; 8 positions agree with TRBD2. After removal of 3 bases from V and 5 bases from J, the junction contained 13 bases not matched to a gene. Germline CDR1 reads SGDLS; CDR2 reads YYNGEE. This CDR3 is 16 amino acids long. The CDR3 bases are TGTGCCAGCAGCGGGTGGGGCGGCGGGAGGTTCCACGAGCAGTACTTC. Protein: CASSGWGGGRFHEQYF. Drawing the rest from reference TRBV9 and TRBJ2-7, the complete variable domain is DSGVTQTPKHLITATGQRVTLRCSPRSGDLSVYWYQQSLDQGLQFLIQYYNGEERAKGNILERFSAQQFPDLHSELNLSSLELGDSALYFCASSGWGGGRFHEQYFGPGTRLTVT.

The chain joins TRBV7-9 to TRBJ2-1, with TRBD2 matching over 7 bases. CDR3 length equals 12 residues. Germline CDR1 SEHNR, CDR2 FQNEAQ (reference sequence). With 3 bases clipped from V and 16 bases from J, the junction kept 9 bases outside the gene matches. The CDR3 region is CASSFQLAGEFF. The CDR3 region has the DNA TGTGCCAGCAGCTTCCAACTGGCGGGAGAATTCTTC.

The rearrangement uses TRBV7-2 and TRBJ1-4; possibly TRBD1 for D (6 bases). This CDR3 region has 15 residues. Germline assignment: CDR1 SGHTA and CDR2 FQGNSA. Trimming took 2 bases from V and 5 from J, leaving 12 bases between them. The CDR3 is CASSLSGTNNEKLFF. The CDR3 nucleotides read TGTGCCAGCAGCTTATCCGGGACAAACAATGAAAAACTGTTTTTT.

Written as DNA, the CDR3 is TGCGCCAGCAGCCAAGATATTGTGGCTAGCGGGAGTGGAGAGACCCAGTACTTC. Residues: CASSQDIVASGSGETQYF. J is TRBJ2-5 and V is TRBV4-3, with 10 bases lining up with TRBD2. CDR3 length: 18 residues. The germline CDR1 and CDR2 sequences are LGHNA and YSLEER. V shed 0 bases, J shed 4 bases, and the junction held 11 bases outside the gene matches.

The V and J genes are TRBV21-1 and TRBJ2-7; the table's D gene call, TRBD2, was not cross checked with the DNA. TRBV21-1 is deemed a pseudogene. The CDR3 has 14 amino acids. CDR3 amino acids: CASSKVPPSYEQYF. Written as DNA, the CDR3 is TGTGCCAGCAGCAAAGTCCCTCCTTCCTACGAGCAGTACTTC.

The J gene is TRBJ2-3, the V gene TRBV3-1 (or the pseudogene TRBV3-2); 11 nucleotides match TRBD2. J lost 6 bases, V lost 0 bases, and 8 bases had no gene match. CDR1 LGHDT and CDR2 YNNKEL come from the germline V gene (reference sequence). This CDR3 is built from 17 residues. Here the CDR3 DNA reads TGTGCCAGCAGCCAAGAAACTAGCGGGAGCACGACCGATACGCAGTATTTT. Amino acid sequence: CASSQETSGSTTDTQYF.

The chain joins TRBV7-2 to TRBJ1-2, with TRBD1 as a possible D gene (6 bases). Germline V gene sequence: CDR1 SGHTA, CDR2 FQGNSA. The CDR3 extends over 15 amino acids. Deletions cut 1 base from V and 4 bases from J, with 13 bases between. This CDR3 reads CASSLGSLRGYGYTF. DNA for the CDR3: TGTGCCAGCAGCTTAGGCTCGCTCAGGGGCTATGGCTACACCTTC. The entire variable domain, with the rest obtained from reference TRBV7-2 and TRBJ1-2, is as follows: GAGVSQSPSNKVTEKGKDVELRCDPISGHTALYWYRQSLGQGLEFLIYFQGNSAPDKSGLPSDRFSAERTGGSVSTLTIQRTQQEDSAVYLCASSLGSLRGYGYTFGSGTRLTVV.

The chain couples TRBV10-3 to TRBJ2-2, with TRBD2 identical over 7 bases. Germline CDR1 is ENHRY and CDR2 is SYGVKD. J lost 1 base, V lost 7 bases, and 9 bases had no gene match. The CDR3 loop spans 16 amino acids. The CDR3 loop reads CAINRAGSENTGELFF. For the CDR3, the DNA is TGTGCCATCAACAGAGCGGGGAGCGAGAACACCGGGGAGCTGTTTTTT.

In this sample, this clone turned up once. This rearrangement joins TRBV6-6 to TRBJ2-7; D possibly corresponds to TRBD1 (6 bases). V shed 0 bases and J shed 6 bases, with 9 bases lying between them. The germline V gene encodes CDR1 MNHNY and CDR2 SVGAGI (reference sequence). CDR3 size: 13 residues. The CDR3 nucleotides read TGTGCCAGCAGTTACTCAGCAGGGGTCGAGCAGTACTTC. It codes for CASSYSAGVEQYF.

This clone is a singleton in its sample. The germline gene is not matched at one end of the junction; a read error may be the cause. V gene TRBV5-6 combines with J gene TRBJ2-7, with 9 bases matching TRBD1. Germline loops: CDR1 SGHDT, CDR2 YYEEEE. CDR3 size: 12 residues. The CDR3 loop reads CASSLSDRGFHF. The CDR3 bases are TGTGCCAGCAGCTTGTCCGACAGGGGGTTCCACTTC.

This clone occurred a few times. This rearrangement joins TRBV7-3 to TRBJ1-1; D may be TRBD1 (5 bases). V shed 6 bases and J shed 3 bases, with 11 bases lying between them. The CDR3 consists of 13 residues. Germline CDR1 and CDR2: SGHTA and FQGTGA. In DNA, the CDR3 is TGTGCCAGCAGGTCCCAGGGATACACTGAAGCTTTCTTT. The encoded protein is CASRSQGYTEAFF.

This chain's CDR3 is CASSLTGAQFDGYTF. CDR3 DNA sequence: TGTGCCAGCAGCTTAACGGGAGCCCAATTCGATGGCTACACCTTC. The V call is TRBV7-9, the J call TRBJ1-2; D remains ambiguous. The CDR3 is 15 residues long. Trimming pared 2 bases from V and 6 bases from J, leaving 16 bases between. The germline V gene has CDR1 SEHNR and CDR2 FQNEAQ (reference sequence).

CDR3 coding DNA: TGTGCCAGTAGTATGGGACTAGCGGATGTCGGCGAGCAGTACTTC. It specifies CASSMGLADVGEQYF. This chain joins TRBV19 and TRBJ2-7; 11 nucleotides match TRBD2. Trimming cost V 3 bases and J 6 bases; bases outside gene matches: 7. This CDR3 comprises 15 residues. The germline V gene has CDR1 LNHDA and CDR2 SQIVND (reference sequence).

The chain joins TRBV6-1 to TRBJ1-1; 8 positions agree with TRBD1. The junction had 7 bases not matched to a gene; V was cut back by 1 base and J by 3 bases. Germline values: CDR1 MNHNS, CDR2 SASEGT. The CDR3 length is 16 residues. The CDR3 reads CASSEVRGRMYTEAFF. CDR3 DNA: TGTGCCAGCAGTGAAGTCAGGGGGCGCATGTACACTGAAGCTTTCTTT.

The chain recombines TRBV11-3 with TRBJ1-1; D might be TRBD1 (5 bases). Looked up from germline, CDR1 is SGHNT and CDR2 is YENEEA. The V end lost 4 bases, the J end lost 1 base, and 7 bases lay between the germline ends. The CDR3 runs to 13 residues. This CDR3 is CASSSDKNTEAFF. DNA of the CDR3: TGTGCCAGCAGCTCGGACAAGAACACTGAAGCTTTCTTT.

V is TRBV28 and J is TRBJ2-1; the match to TRBD2 covers 14 bases. The length of the CDR3 is 15 residues. In germline, CDR1 is MDHEN, CDR2 SYDVKM. Trimming took 8 bases from V and 8 from J; bases not matched to a gene: 8. CDR3 amino acids: CASGGQGLAGDEQFF. The CDR3 DNA is TGTGCCAGCGGCGGGCAGGGACTAGCGGGAGATGAGCAGTTCTTC.

The chain employs TRBV27 and TRBJ2-1, with a possible D match to TRBD1 (6 bases). The CDR3 consists of 21 residues. V was cut by 5 bases and J by 8 bases, with 37 bases left in between. In germline, CDR1 is MNHEY, CDR2 SMNVEV (reference sequence). Here the CDR3 reads CASSPPSGTHYFTGTLYEQFF. The CDR3 region has the DNA TGTGCCAGCAGTCCCCCTTCCGGGACACATTATTTCACCGGGACGCTTTATGAGCAGTTCTTC.

The chain combines TRBV28 with TRBJ1-5; TRBD1 agrees at 9 bases. With V trimmed by 5 bases and J by 8 bases, 10 bases remained unmatched. The CDR3 runs 15 residues. Per germline, CDR1 MDHEN and CDR2 SYDVKM. The CDR3 region has the DNA TGTGCCAGCAGTCGAGACAACAGGGGGCATGAGCCCCAGCATTTT. Amino acids: CASSRDNRGHEPQHF.

This clone was observed a few times. The chain employs TRBV29-1 and TRBJ2-1, with 7 bases fitting TRBD2. Germline values: CDR1 SQVTM, CDR2 ANQGSEA. The V gene end was trimmed by 7 bases and the J gene end by 1 base; junction bases not matched to a gene: 10. The CDR3 runs to 15 residues. DNA of the CDR3: TGCAGCGCCCCAGGGCGGGGGAGGTCCTACAATGAGCAGTTCTTC. As protein: CSAPGRGRSYNEQFF.

V gene TRBV6-2 or TRBV6-3 combines with J gene TRBJ2-3, with D maybe TRBD2 (5 bases). The ends were cut back, 7 bases at V and 3 bases at J, with 23 bases in the middle. Germline V gives CDR1 MNHEY, CDR2 SVGEGT. This CDR3 is built from 17 residues. In DNA, the CDR3 is TGTGCCAGCACCCCTTTTGGGAAGGACTCGATTACAGATACGCAGTATTTT. Its translation is CASTPFGKDSITDTQYF.

This chain uses TRBV28 with TRBJ2-1, with 8 positions matching TRBD2. J gave up 10 bases and V 3 bases, and 14 bases lay outside the gene matches. Germline lookup yields CDR1 MDHEN and CDR2 SYDVKM. The CDR3 is 16 residues long. The CDR3, as DNA: TGTGCCAGCAGTTTTCTCCGCGGGGGGCAATTGGGGGAGCAGTTCTTC. Translated, it gives CASSFLRGGQLGEQFF.

The rearrangement links TRBV28 to TRBJ1-2, with 8 bases aligning to TRBD1. The CDR3 runs to 13 residues. The V gene end was trimmed by 6 bases and the J gene end by 6 bases; junction bases not matched to a gene: 6. Germline CDR1 reads MDHEN; CDR2 reads SYDVKM. CDR3 protein: CASRSNRGNGYTF. The CDR3 DNA reads TGTGCCAGCAGGTCGAACAGGGGGAATGGCTACACCTTC.

This clone was found many times. The chain carries TRBV27 and TRBJ2-2; D is perhaps TRBD2 (6 bases). The V end was cut by 6 bases, the J end by 5 bases, with 19 bases between. CDR3 length: 16 residues. CDR1 MNHEY and CDR2 SMNVEV come from the germline V gene (reference sequence). The CDR3 reads CASSLPLGGRTGELFF. Written as DNA, the CDR3 is TGTGCCAGCAGCTTGCCCCTGGGGGGTCGGACCGGGGAGCTGTTTTTT.

The chain carries TRBV19 and TRBJ2-6; tentative D call: TRBD1 (5 bases). The CDR3 is 15 residues long. V lost 3 bases and J 1 base, leaving 7 bases between the germline ends. The germline V gene encodes CDR1 LNHDA and CDR2 SQIVND (reference sequence). CDR3 amino acids: CASSIRQSGANVLTF. CDR3 bases: TGTGCCAGTAGTATCAGACAGTCTGGGGCCAACGTCCTGACTTTC.

The chain is built from TRBV7-8 and TRBJ2-7; D is uncertain. The CDR3 spans 14 residues. V was cut by 2 bases and J by 2 bases, with 10 bases left in between. Germline CDR1 reads SGHVS; CDR2 reads FQNEAQ. CDR3 DNA sequence: TGTGCCAGCAGCTTATGGTGGGCAGCCTACGAGCAGTACTTC. Translated, it gives CASSLWWAAYEQYF.

This clone appeared a few times. The chain uses TRBV3-1 (or the pseudogene TRBV3-2) and TRBJ2-5, with TRBD1 as a possible D gene (5 bases). The CDR3 totals 15 residues. In germline, CDR1 is LGHDT, CDR2 YNNKEL (reference sequence). V was clipped by 0 bases and J by 1 base, with 9 bases between them. The CDR3 coding sequence is TGTGCCAGCAGCCAAGATGAAGGGGTCCAAGAGACCCAGTACTTC. Translated: CASSQDEGVQETQYF.

The V and J genes are TRBV5-5 and TRBJ2-7; D is perhaps TRBD1 (6 bases). The CDR3 consists of 18 residues. V lost 4 bases to trimming and J lost 3 bases, with 26 bases between them. Germline values: CDR1 SGHKS, CDR2 YYEKEE (reference sequence). CDR3 sequence: CASSPTPSRDKGVYEQYF. The CDR3 DNA follows: TGTGCCAGCAGCCCGACACCGTCCCGGGACAAGGGAGTCTACGAGCAGTACTTC.

This clone was seen a single time. The chain has TRBV20-1 and TRBJ1-2; D is perhaps TRBD1 (5 bases). Germline assignment: CDR1 DFQATT and CDR2 SNEGSKA (reference sequence). Trimming removed 5 bases at V and 5 bases at J, with 9 bases between. The CDR3 runs 11 residues. CDR3 DNA: TGCAGTGCTGGGGCAGGTTATGGCTACACCTTC. Its translation is CSAGAGYGYTF.

V gene TRBV5-4 combines with J gene TRBJ2-7; 7 bases map to TRBD1. CDR3 length: 15 amino acids. V trimming: 2 bases; J trimming: 0 bases; junction bases outside the gene matches: 5. The V gene's germline CDR1 is SGHNT and CDR2 YYREEE (reference sequence). This CDR3 is CASSLDRAVSYEQYF. CDR3 nucleotides: TGTGCCAGCAGCTTAGACAGGGCTGTCTCCTACGAGCAGTACTTC.